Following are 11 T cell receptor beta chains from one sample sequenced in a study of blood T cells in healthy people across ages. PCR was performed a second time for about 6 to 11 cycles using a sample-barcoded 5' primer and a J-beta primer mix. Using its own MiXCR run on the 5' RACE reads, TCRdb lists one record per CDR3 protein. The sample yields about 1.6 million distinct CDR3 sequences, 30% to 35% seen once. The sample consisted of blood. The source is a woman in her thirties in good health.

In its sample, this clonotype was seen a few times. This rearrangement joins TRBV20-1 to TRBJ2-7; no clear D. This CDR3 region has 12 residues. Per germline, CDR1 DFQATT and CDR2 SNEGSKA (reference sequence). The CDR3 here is CSVGRIPYEQYF. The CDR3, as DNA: TGCAGCGTCGGACGGATACCCTACGAGCAGTACTTC.

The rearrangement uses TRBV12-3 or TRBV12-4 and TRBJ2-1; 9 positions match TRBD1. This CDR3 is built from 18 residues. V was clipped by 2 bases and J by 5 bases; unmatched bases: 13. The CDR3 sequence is CASSLIQGAQRGNNEQFF. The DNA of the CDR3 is TGTGCCAGCAGTTTAATACAGGGGGCGCAAAGGGGCAACAATGAGCAGTTCTTC.

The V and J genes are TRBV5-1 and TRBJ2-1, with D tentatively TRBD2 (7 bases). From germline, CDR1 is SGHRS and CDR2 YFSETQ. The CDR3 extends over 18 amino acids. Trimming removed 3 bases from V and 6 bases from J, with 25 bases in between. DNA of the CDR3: TGCGCCAGCAGCTCAACCGTGGTGGCGGGGGCCACCTGCAATGAGCAGTTCTTC. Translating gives CASSSTVVAGATCNEQFF.

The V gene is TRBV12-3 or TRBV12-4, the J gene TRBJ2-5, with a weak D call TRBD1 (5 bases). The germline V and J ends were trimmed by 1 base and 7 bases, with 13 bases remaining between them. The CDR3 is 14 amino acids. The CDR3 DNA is TGTGCCAGCAGTTTAGGGCAGGGTAAAGGGACCCAGTACTTC. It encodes CASSLGQGKGTQYF.

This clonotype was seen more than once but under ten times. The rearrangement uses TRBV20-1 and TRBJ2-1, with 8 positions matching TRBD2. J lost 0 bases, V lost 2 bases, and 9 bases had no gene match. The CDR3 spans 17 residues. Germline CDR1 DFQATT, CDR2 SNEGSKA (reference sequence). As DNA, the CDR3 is TGCAGTGCTAGAATGGCGGGGGGCCTAAGCTCCTACAATGAGCAGTTCTTC. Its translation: CSARMAGGLSSYNEQFF.

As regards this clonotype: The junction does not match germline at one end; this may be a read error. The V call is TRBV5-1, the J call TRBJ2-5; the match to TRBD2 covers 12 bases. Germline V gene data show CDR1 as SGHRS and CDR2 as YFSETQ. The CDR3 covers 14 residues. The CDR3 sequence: CASSLGTSGETRYF. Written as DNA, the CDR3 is TGCGCCAGCAGCTTGGGGACTAGCGGGGAGACCCGGTACTTC.

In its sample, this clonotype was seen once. CDR3 in amino acids: CASARVGPDTQYF. CDR3 coding DNA: TGTGCCAGCGCCAGGGTCGGACCAGATACGCAGTATTTT. The rearrangement uses TRBV9 and TRBJ2-3, with D maybe TRBD1 (5 bases). The CDR3 extends over 13 amino acids. CDR1 and CDR2 from the germline V gene are SGDLS and YYNGEE. V dropped 7 bases and J dropped 4 bases, with 13 bases sitting between them.

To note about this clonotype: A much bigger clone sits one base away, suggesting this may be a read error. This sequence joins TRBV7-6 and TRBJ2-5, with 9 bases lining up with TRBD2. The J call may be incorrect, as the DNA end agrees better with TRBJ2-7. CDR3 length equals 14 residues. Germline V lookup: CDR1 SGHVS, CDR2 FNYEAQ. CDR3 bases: TGTGTCAGCAGCCCCGGGACTAGCACCCACGAGCAGTACTTC. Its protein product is CVSSPGTSTHEQYF.

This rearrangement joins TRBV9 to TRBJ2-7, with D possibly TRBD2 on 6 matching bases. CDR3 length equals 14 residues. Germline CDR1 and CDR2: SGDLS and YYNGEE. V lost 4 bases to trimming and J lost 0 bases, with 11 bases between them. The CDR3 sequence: CASSPGVNSYEQYF. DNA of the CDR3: TGTGCCAGCAGCCCGGGGGTAAACTCCTACGAGCAGTACTTC.

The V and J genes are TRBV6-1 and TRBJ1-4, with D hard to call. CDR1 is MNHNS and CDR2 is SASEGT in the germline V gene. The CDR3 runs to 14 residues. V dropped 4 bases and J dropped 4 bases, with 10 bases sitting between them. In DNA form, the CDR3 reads TGTGCCAGCAGTGCCGATACGGGTAATGAAAAACTGTTTTTT. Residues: CASSADTGNEKLFF.

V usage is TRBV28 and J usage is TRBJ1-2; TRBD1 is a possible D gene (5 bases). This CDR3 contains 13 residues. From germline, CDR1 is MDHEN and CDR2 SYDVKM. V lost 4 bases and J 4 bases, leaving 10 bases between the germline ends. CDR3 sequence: CASSYQGGYGYTF. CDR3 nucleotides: TGTGCCAGCAGTTATCAGGGTGGCTATGGCTACACCTTC.